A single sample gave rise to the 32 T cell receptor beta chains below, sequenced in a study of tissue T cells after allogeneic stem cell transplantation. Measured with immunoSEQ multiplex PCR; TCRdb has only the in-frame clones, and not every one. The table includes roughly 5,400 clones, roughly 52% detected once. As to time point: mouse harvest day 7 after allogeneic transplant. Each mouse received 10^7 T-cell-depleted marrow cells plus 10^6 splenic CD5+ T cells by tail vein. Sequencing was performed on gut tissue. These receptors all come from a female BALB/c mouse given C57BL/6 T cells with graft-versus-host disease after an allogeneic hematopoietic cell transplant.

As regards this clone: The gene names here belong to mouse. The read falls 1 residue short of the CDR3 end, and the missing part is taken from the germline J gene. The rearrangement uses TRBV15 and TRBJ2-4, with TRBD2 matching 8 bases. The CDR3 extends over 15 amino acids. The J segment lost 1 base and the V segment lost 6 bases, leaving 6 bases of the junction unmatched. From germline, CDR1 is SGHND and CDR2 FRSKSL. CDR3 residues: CASSPDWGGQNTLYF. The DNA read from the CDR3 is TGTGCCAGCAGCCCAGACTGGGGAGGTCAAAACACCTTGTAC. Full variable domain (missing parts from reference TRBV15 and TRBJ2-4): DAGVTQTPRHEVAEKGQTIILKCEPVSGHNDLFWYRQTKIQGLELLSYFRSKSLMEDGGAFKDRFKAEMLNSSFSTLKIQPTEPKDSAVYLCASSPDWGGQNTLYFGAGTRLSVL.

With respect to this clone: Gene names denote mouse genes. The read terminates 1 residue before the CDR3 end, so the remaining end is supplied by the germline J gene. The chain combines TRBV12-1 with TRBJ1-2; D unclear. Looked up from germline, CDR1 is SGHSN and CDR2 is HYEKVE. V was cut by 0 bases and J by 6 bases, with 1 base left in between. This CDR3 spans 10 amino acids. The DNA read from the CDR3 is TGTGCCAGCTCTCTCACCGACTACACC. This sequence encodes CASSLTDYT. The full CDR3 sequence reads CASSLTDYTF.

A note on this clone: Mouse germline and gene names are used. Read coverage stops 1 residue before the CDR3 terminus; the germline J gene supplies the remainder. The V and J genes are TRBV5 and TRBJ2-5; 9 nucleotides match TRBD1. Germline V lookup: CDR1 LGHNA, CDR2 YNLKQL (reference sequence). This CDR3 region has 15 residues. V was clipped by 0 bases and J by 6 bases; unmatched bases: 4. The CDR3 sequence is CASSQDGTGMDTQYF. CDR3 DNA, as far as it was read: TGTGCCAGCAGCCAAGATGGGACAGGGATGGACACCCAGTAC.

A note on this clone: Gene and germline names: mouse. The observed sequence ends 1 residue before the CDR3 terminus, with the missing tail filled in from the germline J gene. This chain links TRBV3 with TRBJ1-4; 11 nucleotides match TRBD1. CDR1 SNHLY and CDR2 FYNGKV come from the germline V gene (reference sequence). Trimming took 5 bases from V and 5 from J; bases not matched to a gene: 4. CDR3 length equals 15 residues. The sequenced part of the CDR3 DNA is TGTGCCAGCAGCGCGGGACAGGGGGGTAACGAAAGATTATTT. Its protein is CASSAGQGGNERLF. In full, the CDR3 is CASSAGQGGNERLFF.

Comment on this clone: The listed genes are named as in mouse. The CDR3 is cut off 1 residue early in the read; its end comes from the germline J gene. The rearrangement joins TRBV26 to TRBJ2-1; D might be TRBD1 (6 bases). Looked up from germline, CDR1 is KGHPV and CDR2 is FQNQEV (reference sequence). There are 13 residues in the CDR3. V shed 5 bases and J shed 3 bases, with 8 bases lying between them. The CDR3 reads CASSTDSYAEQFF. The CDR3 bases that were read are TGTGCCAGCAGTACGGACAGCTATGCTGAGCAGTTC.

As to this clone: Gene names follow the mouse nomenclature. CDR3 region: CASSLANPNERLFF. The covered CDR3 bases are TGTGCCAGCAGTCTGGCAAATCCCAACGAAAGATTATTT. V gene TRBV24 combines with J gene TRBJ1-4; D remains unclear. Read sequence stops 1 residue before the CDR3 end, and the germline J gene provides the missing end. The CDR3 extends over 14 amino acids. The V gene lost 2 bases and the J gene lost 3 bases, with 7 bases spanning the gap. CDR1 is KGHTA and CDR2 is FRNEEI in the germline V gene.

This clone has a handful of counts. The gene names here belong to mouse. Incomplete CDR3 DNA: TGTGCCAGCAGTCTGACAGGGACAGACACCCAGTAC. As protein: CASSLTGTDTQY. The whole CDR3 protein is CASSLTGTDTQYF. The rearrangement links TRBV26 to TRBJ2-5, with D perhaps matching TRBD1 (6 bases). Sequencing ends 1 residue short of the CDR3 end; the germline J gene provides the rest. V was trimmed by 2 bases and J by 5 bases, leaving 8 bases between them. The germline gives CDR1 KGHPV, CDR2 FQNQEV (reference sequence). The CDR3 sequence is 13 residues long.

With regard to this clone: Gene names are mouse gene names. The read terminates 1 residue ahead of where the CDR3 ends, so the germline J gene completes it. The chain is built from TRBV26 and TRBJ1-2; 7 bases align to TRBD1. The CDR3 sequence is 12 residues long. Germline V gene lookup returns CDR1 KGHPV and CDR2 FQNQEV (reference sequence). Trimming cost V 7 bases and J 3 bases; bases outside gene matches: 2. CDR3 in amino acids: CASTRGDSDYTF. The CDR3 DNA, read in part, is TGTGCCAGCACCAGGGGGGACTCCGACTACACC.

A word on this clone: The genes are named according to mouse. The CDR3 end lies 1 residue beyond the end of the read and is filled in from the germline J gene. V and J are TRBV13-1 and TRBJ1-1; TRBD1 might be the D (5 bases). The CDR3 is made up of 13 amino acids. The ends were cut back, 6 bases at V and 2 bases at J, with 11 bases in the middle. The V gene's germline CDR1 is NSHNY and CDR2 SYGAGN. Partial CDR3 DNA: TGTGCCAGCACCCGACAGAATAACACAGAAGTCTTC. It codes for CASTRQNNTEVF. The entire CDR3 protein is CASTRQNNTEVFF.

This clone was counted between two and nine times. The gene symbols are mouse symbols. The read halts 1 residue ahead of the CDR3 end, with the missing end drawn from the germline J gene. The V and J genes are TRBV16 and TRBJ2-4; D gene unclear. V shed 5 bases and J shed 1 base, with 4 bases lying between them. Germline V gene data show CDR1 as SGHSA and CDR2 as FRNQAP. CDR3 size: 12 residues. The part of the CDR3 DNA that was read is TGTGCAAGCAGCGGGGGTCAAAACACCTTGTAC. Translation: CASSGGQNTLY. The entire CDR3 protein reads CASSGGQNTLYF.

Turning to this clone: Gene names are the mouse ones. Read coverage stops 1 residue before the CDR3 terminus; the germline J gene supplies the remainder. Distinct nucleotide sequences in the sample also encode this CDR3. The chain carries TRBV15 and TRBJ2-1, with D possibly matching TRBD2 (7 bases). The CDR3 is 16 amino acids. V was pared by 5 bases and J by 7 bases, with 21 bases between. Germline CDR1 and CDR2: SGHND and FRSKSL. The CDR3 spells CASSRSLGGGGAEQFF. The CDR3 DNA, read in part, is TGTGCCAGCAGTCGCAGCTTGGGGGGCGGGGGGGCTGAGCAGTTC.

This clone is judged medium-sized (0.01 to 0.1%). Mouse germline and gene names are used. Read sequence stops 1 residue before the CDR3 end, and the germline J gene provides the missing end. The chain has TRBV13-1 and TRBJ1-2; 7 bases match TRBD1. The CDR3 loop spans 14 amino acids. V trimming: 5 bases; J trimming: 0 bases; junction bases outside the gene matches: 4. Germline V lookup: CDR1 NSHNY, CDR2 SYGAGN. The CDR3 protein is CASSPGQPNSDYTF. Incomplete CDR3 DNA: TGTGCCAGCAGCCCGGGACAGCCAAACTCCGACTACACC.

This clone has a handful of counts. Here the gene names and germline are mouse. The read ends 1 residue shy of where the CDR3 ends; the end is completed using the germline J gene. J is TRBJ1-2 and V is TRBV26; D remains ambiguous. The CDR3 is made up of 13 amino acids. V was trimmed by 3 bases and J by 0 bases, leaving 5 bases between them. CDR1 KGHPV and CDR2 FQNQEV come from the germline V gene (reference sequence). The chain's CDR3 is CASSLQANSDYTF. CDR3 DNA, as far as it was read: TGTGCCAGCAGTCTCCAGGCAAACTCCGACTACACC.

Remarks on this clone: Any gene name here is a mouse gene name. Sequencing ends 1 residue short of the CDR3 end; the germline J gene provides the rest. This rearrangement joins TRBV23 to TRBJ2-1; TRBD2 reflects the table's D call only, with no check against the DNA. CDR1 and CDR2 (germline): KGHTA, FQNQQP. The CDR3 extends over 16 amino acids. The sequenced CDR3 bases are TGCTCCAGCAGTCATCGGGACTGGGGGGGGTATGCTGAGCAGTTC. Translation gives CSSSHRDWGGYAEQF. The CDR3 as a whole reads CSSSHRDWGGYAEQFF.

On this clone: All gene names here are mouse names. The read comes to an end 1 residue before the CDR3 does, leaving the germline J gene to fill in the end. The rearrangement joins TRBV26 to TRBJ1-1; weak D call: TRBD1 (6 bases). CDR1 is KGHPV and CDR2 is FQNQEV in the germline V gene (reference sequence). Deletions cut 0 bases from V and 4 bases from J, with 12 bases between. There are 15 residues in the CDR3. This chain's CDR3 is CASSLSYGRGTEVFF. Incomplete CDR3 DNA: TGTGCCAGCAGTCTGTCGTACGGCAGGGGCACAGAAGTCTTC.

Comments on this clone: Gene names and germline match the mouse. This CDR3 is CASSPKTGDHGDTQYF. CDR3 DNA (partial): TGTGCCAGCAGCCCCAAGACTGGGGACCACGGAGACACCCAGTAC. This chain joins TRBV5 and TRBJ2-5, with 8 bases fitting TRBD2. The read ends 1 residue before the CDR3 terminus; that terminus is restored from the germline J gene. Trimming at V came to 4 bases and at J to 5 bases, leaving 11 bases not matched to a gene. Germline CDR1 reads LGHNA; CDR2 reads YNLKQL (reference sequence). This CDR3 spans 16 amino acids.

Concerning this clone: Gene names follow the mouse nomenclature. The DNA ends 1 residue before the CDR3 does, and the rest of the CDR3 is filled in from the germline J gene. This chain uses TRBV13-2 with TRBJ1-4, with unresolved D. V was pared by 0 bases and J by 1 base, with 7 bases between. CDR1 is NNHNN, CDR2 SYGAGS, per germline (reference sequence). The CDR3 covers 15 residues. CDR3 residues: CASGDENSSNERLFF. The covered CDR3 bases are TGTGCCAGCGGTGATGAGAACAGTTCCAACGAAAGATTATTT.

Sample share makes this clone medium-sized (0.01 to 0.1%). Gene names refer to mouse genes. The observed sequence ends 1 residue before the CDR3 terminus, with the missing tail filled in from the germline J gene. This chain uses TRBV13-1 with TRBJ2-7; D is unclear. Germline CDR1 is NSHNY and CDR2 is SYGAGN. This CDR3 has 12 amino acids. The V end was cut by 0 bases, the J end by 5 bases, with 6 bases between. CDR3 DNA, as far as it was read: TGTGCCAGCAGTGATGGGGGTGATGAACAGTAC. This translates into CASSDGGDEQY. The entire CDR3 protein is CASSDGGDEQYF.

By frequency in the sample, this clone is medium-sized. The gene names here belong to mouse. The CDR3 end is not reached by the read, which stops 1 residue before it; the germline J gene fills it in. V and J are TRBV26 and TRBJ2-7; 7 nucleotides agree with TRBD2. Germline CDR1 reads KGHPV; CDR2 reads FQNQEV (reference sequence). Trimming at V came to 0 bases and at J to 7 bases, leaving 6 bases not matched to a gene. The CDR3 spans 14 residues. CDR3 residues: CASSLSNWGGEQYF. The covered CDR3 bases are TGTGCCAGCAGTCTGTCAAACTGGGGAGGGGAACAGTAC.

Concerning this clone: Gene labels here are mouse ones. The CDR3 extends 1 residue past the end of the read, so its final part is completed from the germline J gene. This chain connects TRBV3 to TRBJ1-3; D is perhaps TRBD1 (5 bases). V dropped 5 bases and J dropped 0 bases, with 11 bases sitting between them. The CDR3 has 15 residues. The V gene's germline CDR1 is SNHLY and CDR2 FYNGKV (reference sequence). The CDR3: CASSPRQPSGNTLYF. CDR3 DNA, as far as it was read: TGTGCCAGCAGCCCCCGACAGCCTTCTGGAAATACGCTCTAT.

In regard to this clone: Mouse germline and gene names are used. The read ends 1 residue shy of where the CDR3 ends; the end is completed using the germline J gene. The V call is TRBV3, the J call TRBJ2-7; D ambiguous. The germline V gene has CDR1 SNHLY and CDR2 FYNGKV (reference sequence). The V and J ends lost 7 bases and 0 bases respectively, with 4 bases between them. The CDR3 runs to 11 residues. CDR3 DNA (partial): TGTGCCAGCAAAAGCTCCTATGAACAGTAC. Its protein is CASKSSYEQY. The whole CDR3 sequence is CASKSSYEQYF.

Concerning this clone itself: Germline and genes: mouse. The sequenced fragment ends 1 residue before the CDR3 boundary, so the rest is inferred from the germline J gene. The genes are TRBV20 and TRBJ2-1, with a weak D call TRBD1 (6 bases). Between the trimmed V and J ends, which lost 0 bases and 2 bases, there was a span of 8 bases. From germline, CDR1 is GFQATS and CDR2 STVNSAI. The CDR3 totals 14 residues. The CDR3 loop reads CGAREQGYYAEQFF. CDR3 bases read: TGTGGTGCTAGGGAACAGGGCTACTATGCTGAGCAGTTC.

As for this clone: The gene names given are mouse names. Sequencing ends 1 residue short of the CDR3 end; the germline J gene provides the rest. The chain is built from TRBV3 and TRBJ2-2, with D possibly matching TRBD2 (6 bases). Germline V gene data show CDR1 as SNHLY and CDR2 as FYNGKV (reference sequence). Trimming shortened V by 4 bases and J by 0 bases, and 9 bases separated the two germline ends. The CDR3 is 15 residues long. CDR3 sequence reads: CASSSLGTNTGQLYF. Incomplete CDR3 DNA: TGTGCCAGCAGCTCCCTGGGGACAAACACCGGGCAGCTCTAC.

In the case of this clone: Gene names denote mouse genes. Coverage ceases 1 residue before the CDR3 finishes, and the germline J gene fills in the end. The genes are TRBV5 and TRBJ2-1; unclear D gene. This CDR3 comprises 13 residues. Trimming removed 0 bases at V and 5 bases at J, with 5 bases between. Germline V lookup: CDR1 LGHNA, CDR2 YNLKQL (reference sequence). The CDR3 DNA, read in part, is TGTGCCAGCAGCCAAGACACAGATGCTGAGCAGTTC. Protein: CASSQDTDAEQF. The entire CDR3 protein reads CASSQDTDAEQFF.

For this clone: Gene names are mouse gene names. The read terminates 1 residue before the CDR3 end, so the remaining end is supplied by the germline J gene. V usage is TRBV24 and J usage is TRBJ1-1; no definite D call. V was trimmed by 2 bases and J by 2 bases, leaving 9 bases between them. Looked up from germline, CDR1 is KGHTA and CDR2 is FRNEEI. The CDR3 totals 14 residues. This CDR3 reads CASSLGRGNTEVFF. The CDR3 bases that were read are TGTGCCAGCAGTCTGGGGAGAGGCAACACAGAAGTCTTC.

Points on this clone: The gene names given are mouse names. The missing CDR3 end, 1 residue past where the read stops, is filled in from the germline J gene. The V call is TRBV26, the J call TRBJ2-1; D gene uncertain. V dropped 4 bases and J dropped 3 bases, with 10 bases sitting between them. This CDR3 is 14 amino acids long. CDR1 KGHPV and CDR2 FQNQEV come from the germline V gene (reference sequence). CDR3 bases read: TGTGCCAGCAGTCGCCCGAAGGGCTATGCTGAGCAGTTC. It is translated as CASSRPKGYAEQF. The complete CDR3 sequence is CASSRPKGYAEQFF.

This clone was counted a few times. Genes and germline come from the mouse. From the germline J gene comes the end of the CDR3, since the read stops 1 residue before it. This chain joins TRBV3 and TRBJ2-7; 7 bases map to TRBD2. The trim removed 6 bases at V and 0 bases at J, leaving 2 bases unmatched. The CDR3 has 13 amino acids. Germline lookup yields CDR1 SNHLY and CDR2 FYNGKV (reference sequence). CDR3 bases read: TGTGCCAGCAGGACTGGGAGCTCCTATGAACAGTAC. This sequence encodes CASRTGSSYEQY. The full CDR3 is CASRTGSSYEQYF.

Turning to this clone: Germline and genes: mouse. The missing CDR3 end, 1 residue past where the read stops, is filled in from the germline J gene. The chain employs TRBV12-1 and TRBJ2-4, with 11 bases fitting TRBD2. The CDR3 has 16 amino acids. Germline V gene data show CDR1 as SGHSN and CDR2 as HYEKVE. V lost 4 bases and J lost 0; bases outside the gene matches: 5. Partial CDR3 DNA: TGTGCCAGCTCCCCGGGACTGGGGGCTAGTCAAAACACCTTGTAC. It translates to CASSPGLGASQNTLY. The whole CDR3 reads CASSPGLGASQNTLYF.

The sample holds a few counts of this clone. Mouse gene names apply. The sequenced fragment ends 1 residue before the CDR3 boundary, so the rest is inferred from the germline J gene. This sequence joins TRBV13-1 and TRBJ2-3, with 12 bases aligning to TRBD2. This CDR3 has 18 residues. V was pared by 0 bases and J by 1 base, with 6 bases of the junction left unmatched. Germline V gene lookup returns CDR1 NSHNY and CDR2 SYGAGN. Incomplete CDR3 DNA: TGTGCCAGCAGTGATGCGGGGACTGGGGGGCGCGGTGCAGAAACGCTGTAT. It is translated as CASSDAGTGGRGAETLY. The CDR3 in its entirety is CASSDAGTGGRGAETLYF.

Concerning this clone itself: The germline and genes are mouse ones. CDR3 DNA (partial): TGTGCCAGCAGTCCGACAGGATATAATTCGCCCCTCTAC. Translation: CASSPTGYNSPLY. From start to end, the CDR3 is CASSPTGYNSPLYF. The V and J genes are TRBV26 and TRBJ1-6, with D maybe TRBD1 (6 bases). The missing CDR3 end, 1 residue past where the read stops, is filled in from the germline J gene. TRBJ1-6 is identified as an open reading frame with a role that is uncertain. The V end lost 4 bases, the J end lost 4 bases, and 8 bases lay between the germline ends. Germline lookup yields CDR1 KGHPV and CDR2 FQNQEV (reference sequence). The CDR3 runs to 14 residues.

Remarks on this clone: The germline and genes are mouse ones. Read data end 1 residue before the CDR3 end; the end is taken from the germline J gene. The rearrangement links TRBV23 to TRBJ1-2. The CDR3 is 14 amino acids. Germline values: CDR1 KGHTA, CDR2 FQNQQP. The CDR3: CSSSQRAANSDYTF. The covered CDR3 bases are TGCTCCAGCAGTCAACGGGCAGCAAACTCCGACTACACC.

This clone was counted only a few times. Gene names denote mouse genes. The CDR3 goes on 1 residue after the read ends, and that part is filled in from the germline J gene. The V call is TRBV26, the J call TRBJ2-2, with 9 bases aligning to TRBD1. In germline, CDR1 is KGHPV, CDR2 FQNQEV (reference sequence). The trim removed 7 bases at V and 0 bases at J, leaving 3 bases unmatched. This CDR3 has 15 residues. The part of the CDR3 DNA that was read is TGTGCCAGCAAAACAGGGGGCCCAAACACCGGGCAGCTCTAC. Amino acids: CASKTGGPNTGQLY. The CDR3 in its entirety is CASKTGGPNTGQLYF.